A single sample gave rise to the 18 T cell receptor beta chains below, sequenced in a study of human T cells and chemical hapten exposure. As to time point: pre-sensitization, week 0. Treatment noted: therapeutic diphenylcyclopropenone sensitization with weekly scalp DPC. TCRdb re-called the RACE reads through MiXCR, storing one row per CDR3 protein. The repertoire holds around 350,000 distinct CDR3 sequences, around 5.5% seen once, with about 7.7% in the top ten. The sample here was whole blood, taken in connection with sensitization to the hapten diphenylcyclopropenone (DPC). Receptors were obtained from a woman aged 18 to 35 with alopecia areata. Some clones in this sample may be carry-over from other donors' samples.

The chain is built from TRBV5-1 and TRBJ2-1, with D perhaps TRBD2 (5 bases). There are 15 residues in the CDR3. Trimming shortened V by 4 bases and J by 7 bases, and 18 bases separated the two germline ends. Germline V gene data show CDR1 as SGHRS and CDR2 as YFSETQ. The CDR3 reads CASSPEVYSSNEQFF. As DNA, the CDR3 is TGCGCCAGCAGCCCGGAGGTGTACAGTTCAAATGAGCAGTTCTTC.

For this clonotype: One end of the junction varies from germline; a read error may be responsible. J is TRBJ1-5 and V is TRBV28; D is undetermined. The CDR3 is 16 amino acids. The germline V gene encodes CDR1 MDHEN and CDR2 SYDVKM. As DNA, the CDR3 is TGTGCCAGCAGTTTAAGGACGGAAGGCGGCAATCAGCCCCACCATTTT. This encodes CASSLRTEGGNQPHHF.

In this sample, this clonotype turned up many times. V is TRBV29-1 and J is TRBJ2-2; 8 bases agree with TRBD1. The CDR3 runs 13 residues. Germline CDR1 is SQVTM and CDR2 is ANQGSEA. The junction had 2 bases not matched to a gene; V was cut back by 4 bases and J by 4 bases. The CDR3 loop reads CSVGQGPTGELFF. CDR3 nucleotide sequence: TGCAGCGTTGGACAGGGGCCCACCGGGGAGCTGTTTTTT.

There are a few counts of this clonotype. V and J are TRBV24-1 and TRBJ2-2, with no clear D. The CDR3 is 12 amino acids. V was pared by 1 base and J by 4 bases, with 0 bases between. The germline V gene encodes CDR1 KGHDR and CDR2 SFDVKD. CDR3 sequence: CATSDFTGELFF. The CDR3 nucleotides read TGTGCCACCAGTGATTTCACCGGGGAGCTGTTTTTT.

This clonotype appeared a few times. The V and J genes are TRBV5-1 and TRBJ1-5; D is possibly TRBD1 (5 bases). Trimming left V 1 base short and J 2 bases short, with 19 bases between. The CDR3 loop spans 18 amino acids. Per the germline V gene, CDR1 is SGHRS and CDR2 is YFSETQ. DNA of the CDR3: TGCGCCAGCAGCTTGTTATTGACAGTCAGCCTAGGCAATCAGCCCCAGCATTTT. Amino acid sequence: CASSLLLTVSLGNQPQHF.

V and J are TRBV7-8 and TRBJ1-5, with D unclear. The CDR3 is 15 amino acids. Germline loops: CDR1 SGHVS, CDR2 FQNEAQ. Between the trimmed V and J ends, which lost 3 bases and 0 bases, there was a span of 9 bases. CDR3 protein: CASSFERFSNQPQHF. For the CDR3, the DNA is TGTGCCAGCAGCTTCGAAAGGTTTAGCAATCAGCCCCAGCATTTT.

CDR3 nucleotide sequence: TGTGCCAGCAGTTACTCGGGGGGCCAGTTGTTGACCTACGAGCAGTACTTC. Its translation: CASSYSGGQLLTYEQYF. The gene calls are TRBV6-5 and TRBJ2-7; D could derive from TRBD1 or TRBD2 (6 bases each). With 0 bases removed from V and 2 bases from J, the gap between germline ends came to 17 bases. Per germline, CDR1 MNHEY and CDR2 SVGAGI. CDR3 length: 17 residues.

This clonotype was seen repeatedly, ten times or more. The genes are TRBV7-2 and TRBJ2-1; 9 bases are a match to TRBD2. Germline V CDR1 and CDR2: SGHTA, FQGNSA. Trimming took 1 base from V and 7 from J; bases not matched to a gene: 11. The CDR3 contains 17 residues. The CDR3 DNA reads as TGTGCCAGCAGCTTAGTGATCATTGGCGGGGGGGCTAATGAGCAGTTCTTC. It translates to CASSLVIIGGGANEQFF. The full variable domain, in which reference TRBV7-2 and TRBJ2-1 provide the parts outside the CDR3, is GAGVSQSPSNKVTEKGKDVELRCDPISGHTALYWYRQSLGQGLEFLIYFQGNSAPDKSGLPSDRFSAERTGGSVSTLTIQRTQQEDSAVYLCASSLVIIGGGANEQFFGPGTRLTVL.

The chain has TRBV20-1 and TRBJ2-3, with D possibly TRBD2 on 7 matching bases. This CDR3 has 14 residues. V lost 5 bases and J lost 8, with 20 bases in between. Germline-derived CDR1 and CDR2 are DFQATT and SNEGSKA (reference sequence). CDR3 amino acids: CSAPARRGGGTQYF. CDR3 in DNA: TGCAGTGCTCCCGCCCGGAGGGGGGGAGGTACGCAGTATTTT.

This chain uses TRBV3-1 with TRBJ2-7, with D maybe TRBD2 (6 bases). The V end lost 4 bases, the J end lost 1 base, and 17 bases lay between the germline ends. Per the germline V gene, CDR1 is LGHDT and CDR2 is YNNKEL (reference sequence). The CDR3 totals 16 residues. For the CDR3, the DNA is TGTGCCAGCAGCCCAGCCCTCACCGGGAGTTCCTACGAGCAGTACTTC. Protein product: CASSPALTGSSYEQYF.

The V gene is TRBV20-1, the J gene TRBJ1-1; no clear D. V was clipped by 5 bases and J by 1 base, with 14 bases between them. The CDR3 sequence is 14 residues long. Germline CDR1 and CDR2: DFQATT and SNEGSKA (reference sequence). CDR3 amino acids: CSAQSGGGNTEAFF. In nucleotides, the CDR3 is TGCAGTGCTCAGTCCGGTGGAGGGAACACTGAAGCTTTCTTT.

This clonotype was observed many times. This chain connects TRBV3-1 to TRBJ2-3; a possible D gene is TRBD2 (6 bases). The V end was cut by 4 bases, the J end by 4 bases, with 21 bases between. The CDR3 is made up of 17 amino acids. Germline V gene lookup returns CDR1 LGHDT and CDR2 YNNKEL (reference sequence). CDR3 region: CASSPEGKLVGADTQYF. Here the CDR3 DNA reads TGTGCCAGCAGCCCGGAGGGAAAACTAGTTGGGGCAGATACGCAGTATTTT.

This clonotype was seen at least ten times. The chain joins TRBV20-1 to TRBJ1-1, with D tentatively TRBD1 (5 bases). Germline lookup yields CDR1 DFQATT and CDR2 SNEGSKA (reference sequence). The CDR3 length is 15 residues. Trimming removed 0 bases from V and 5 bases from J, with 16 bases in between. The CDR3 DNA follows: TGCAGTGCTAGAGATCACATTGGGGGGAGAACTGAAGCTTTCTTT. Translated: CSARDHIGGRTEAFF.

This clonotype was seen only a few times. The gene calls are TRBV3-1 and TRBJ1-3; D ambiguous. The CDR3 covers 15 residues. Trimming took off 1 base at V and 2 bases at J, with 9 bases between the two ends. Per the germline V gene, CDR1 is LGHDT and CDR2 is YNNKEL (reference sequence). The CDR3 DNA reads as TGTGCCAGCAGCCAAGGGAGAACAGCTGGAAACACCATATATTTT. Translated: CASSQGRTAGNTIYF.

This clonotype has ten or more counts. CDR3 amino acids: CASSYRLKDYGYTF. Here the CDR3 DNA reads TGTGCCAGCAGTTACCGACTAAAAGACTATGGCTACACCTTC. This chain connects TRBV6-2 or TRBV6-3 to TRBJ1-2, with D hard to call. Germline CDR1 and CDR2: MNHEY and SVGEGT. The CDR3 loop spans 14 amino acids. Trimming left V 2 bases short and J 3 bases short, with 10 bases between.

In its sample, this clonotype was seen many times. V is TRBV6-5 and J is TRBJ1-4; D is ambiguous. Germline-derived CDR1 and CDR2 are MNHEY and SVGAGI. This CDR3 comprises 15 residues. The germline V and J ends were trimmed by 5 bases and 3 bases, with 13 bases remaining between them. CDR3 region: CASSRTGRANEKLFF. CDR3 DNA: TGTGCCAGCAGTCGTACTGGTCGGGCTAATGAAAAACTGTTTTTT.

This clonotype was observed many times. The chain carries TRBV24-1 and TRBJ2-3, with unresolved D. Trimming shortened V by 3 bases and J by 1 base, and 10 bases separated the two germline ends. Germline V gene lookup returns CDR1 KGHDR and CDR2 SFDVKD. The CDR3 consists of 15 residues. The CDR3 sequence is CATSDVKPGTDTQYF. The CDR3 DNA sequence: TGTGCCACCAGTGATGTAAAGCCGGGCACAGATACGCAGTATTTT.

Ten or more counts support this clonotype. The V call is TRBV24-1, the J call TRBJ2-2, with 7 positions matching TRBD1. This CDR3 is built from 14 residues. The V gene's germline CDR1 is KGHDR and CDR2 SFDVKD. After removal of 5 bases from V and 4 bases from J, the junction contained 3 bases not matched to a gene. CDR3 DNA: TGTGCCACCAGTGGGACAGGTCGCACCGGGGAGCTGTTTTTT. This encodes CATSGTGRTGELFF.